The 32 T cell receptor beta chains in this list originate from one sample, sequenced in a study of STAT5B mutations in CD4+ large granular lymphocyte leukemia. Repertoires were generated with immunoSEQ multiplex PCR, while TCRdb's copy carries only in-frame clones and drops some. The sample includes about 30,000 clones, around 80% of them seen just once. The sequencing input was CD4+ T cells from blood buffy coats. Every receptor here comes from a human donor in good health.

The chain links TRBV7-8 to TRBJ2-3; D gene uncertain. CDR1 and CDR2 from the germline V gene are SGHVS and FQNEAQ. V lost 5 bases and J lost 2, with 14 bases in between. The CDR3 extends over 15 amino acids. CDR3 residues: CASSPRLDLTDTQYF. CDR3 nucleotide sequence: TGTGCCAGCAGCCCCCGACTCGACCTCACAGATACGCAGTATTTT.

The CDR3 protein is CASSPLTGTWGETQYF. The CDR3 bases are TGTGCCAGTAGTCCCTTGACAGGGACTTGGGGAGAGACCCAGTACTTC. The chain uses TRBV19 and TRBJ2-5; TRBD1 might be the D (7 bases). Germline V CDR1 and CDR2: LNHDA, SQIVND (reference sequence). V dropped 5 bases and J dropped 4 bases, with 20 bases sitting between them. This CDR3 region has 16 residues.

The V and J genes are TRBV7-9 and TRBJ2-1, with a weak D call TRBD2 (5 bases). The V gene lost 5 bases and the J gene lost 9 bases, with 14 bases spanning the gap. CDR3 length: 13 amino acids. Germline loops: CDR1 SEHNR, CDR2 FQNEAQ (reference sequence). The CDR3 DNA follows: TGTGCCAGCAGCGCCGCACTAGGAAGTGAGCAGTTCTTC. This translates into CASSAALGSEQFF. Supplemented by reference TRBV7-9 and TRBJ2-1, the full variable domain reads DTGVSQNPRHKITKRGQNVTFRCDPISEHNRLYWYRQTLGQGPEFLTYFQNEAQLEKSRLLSDRFSAERPKGSFSTLEIQRTEQGDSAMYLCASSAALGSEQFFGPGTRLTVL.

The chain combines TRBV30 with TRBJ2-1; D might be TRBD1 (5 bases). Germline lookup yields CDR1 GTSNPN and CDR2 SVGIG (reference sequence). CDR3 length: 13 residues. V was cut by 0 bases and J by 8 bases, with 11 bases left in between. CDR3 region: CAWSVGATDEQFF. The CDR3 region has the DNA TGTGCCTGGAGTGTAGGGGCTACCGATGAGCAGTTCTTC.

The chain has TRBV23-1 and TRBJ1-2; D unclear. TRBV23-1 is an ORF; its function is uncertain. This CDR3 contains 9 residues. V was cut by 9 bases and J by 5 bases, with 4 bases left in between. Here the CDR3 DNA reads TGCGCCAGAGGGTATGGCTACACCTTC. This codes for CARGYGYTF.

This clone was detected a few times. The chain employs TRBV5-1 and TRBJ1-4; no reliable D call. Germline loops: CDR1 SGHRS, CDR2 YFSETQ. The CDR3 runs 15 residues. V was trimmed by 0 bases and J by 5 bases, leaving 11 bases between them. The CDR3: CASSLAGPGNEKLFF. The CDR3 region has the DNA TGCGCCAGCAGCTTGGCCGGGCCCGGGAATGAAAAACTGTTTTTT. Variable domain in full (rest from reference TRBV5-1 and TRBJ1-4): KAGVTQTPRYLIKTRGQQVTLSCSPISGHRSVSWYQQTPGQGLQFLFEYFSETQRNKGNFPGRFSGRQFSNSRSEMNVSTLELGDSALYLCASSLAGPGNEKLFFGSGTQLSVL.

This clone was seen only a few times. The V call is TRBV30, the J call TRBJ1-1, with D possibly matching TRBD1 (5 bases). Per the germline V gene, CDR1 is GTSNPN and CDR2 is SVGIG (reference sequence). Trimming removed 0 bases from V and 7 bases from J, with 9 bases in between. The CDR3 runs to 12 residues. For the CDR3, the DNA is TGTGCCTGGAGTGTTGGGGGATTTGAAGCTTTCTTT. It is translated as CAWSVGGFEAFF.

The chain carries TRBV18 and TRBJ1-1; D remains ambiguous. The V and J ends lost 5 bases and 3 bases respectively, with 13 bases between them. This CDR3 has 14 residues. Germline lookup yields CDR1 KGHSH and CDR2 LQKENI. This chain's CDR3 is CASSSLPRDTEAFF. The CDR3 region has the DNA TGTGCCAGCTCATCCCTCCCCCGAGACACTGAAGCTTTCTTT.

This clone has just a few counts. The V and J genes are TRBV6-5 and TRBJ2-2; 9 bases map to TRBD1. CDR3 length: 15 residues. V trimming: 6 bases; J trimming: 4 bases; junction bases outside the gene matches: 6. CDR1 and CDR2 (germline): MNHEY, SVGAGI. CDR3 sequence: CASRTQGAGTGELFF. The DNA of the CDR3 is TGTGCCAGCAGGACACAGGGGGCAGGCACCGGGGAGCTGTTTTTT.

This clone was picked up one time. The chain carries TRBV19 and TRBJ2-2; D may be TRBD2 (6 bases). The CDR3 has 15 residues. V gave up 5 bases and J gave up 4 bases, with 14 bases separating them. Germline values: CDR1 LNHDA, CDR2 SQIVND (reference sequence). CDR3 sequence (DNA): TGTGCCAGTAGTCCCTACGCGGGAAGCACCGGGGAGCTGTTTTTT. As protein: CASSPYAGSTGELFF.

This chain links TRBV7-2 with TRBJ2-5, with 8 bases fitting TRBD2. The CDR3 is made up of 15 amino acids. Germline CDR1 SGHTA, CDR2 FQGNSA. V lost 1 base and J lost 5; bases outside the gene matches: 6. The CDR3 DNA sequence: TGTGCCAGCAGCTTAGTTGGGTCGGGAGGGGAGACCCAGTACTTC. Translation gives CASSLVGSGGETQYF. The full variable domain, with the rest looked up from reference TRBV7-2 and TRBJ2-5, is GAGVSQSPSNKVTEKGKDVELRCDPISGHTALYWYRQSLGQGLEFLIYFQGNSAPDKSGLPSDRFSAERTGGSVSTLTIQRTQQEDSAVYLCASSLVGSGGETQYFGPGTRLLVL.

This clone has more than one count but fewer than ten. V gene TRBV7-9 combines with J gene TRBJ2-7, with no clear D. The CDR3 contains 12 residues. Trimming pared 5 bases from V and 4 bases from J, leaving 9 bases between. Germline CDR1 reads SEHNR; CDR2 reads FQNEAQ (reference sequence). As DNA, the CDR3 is TGTGCCAGCAGCCGCCAGCGATACGAGCAGTACTTC. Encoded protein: CASSRQRYEQYF. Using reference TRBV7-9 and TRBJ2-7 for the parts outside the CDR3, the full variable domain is DTGVSQNPRHKITKRGQNVTFRCDPISEHNRLYWYRQTLGQGPEFLTYFQNEAQLEKSRLLSDRFSAERPKGSFSTLEIQRTEQGDSAMYLCASSRQRYEQYFGPGTRLTVT.

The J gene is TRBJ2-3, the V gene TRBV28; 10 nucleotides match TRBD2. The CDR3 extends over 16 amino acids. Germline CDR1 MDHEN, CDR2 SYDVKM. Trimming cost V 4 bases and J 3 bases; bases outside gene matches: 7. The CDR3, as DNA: TGTGCCAGCAGTTGGGGAGCGGGAGGGGAGACAGATACGCAGTATTTT. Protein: CASSWGAGGETDTQYF.

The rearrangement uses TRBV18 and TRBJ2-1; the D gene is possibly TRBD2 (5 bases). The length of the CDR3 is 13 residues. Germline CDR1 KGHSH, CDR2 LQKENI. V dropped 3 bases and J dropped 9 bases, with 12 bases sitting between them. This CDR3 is CASSPARLAEQFF. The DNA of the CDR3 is TGTGCCAGCTCACCGGCCCGTCTAGCTGAGCAGTTCTTC. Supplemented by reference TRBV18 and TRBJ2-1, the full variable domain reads NAGVMQNPRHLVRRRGQEARLRCSPMKGHSHVYWYRQLPEEGLKFMVYLQKENIIDESGMPKERFSAEFPKEGPSILRIQQVVRGDSAAYFCASSPARLAEQFFGPGTRLTVL.

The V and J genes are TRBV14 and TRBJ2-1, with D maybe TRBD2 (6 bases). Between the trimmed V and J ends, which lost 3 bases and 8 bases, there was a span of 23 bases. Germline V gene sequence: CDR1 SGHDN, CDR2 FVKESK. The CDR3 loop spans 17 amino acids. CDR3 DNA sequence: TGTGCCAGCAGCCATCAGAAACCGGGACTCAGGACGGATGAGCAGTTCTTC. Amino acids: CASSHQKPGLRTDEQFF. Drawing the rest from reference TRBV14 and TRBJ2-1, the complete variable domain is EAGVTQFPSHSVIEKGQTVTLRCDPISGHDNLYWYRRVMGKEIKFLLHFVKESKQDESGMPNNRFLAERTGGTYSTLKVQPAELEDSGVYFCASSHQKPGLRTDEQFFGPGTRLTVL.

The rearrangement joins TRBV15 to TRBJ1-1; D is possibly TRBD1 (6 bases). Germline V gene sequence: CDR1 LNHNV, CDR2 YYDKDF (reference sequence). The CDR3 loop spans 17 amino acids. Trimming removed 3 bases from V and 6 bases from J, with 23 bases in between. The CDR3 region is CATSSGKSDTGWAEAFF. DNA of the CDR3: TGTGCCACCAGCAGTGGAAAGTCCGACACAGGGTGGGCTGAAGCTTTCTTT.

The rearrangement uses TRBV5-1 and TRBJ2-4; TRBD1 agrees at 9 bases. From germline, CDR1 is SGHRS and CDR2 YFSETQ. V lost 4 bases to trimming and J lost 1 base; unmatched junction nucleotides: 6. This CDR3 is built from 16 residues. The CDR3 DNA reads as TGCGCCAGCAGCCCACAGGGGGCAGGGGCCAAAAACATTCAGTACTTC. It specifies CASSPQGAGAKNIQYF.

CDR3: CASRQPSGGDEQFF. The CDR3 DNA reads as TGTGCCAGCAGACAACCTAGCGGGGGGGATGAGCAGTTCTTC. The chain employs TRBV2 and TRBJ2-1; 12 positions match TRBD2. V shed 6 bases, J shed 8 bases, and the junction held 5 bases outside the gene matches. There are 14 residues in the CDR3. CDR1 is SNHLY, CDR2 FYNNEI, per germline.

CDR3 nucleotides: TGTGCCAGCAGGGCTGGGGCAGGGAAAGAACAGCCCCAGCATTTT. This gives the protein CASRAGAGKEQPQHF. The chain is built from TRBV6-5 and TRBJ1-5, with D possibly being TRBD1 (5 bases). The V and J ends lost 6 bases and 7 bases respectively, with 19 bases between them. The length of the CDR3 is 15 residues. Germline assignment: CDR1 MNHEY and CDR2 SVGAGI.

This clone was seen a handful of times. In DNA, the CDR3 is TGTGCCAGCAGCTTAGATCGGGCCACCGGGGAGCTGTTTTTT. Protein sequence: CASSLDRATGELFF. The V call is TRBV7-3, the J call TRBJ2-2; D remains unclear. CDR3 length equals 14 residues. The germline V and J ends were trimmed by 2 bases and 4 bases, with 8 bases remaining between them. The germline CDR1 and CDR2 sequences are SGHTA and FQGTGA.

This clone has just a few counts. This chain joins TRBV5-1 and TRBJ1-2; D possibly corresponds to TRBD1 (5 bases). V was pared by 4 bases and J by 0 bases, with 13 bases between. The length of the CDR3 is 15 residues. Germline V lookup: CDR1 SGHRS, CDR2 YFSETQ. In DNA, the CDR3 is TGCGCCAGCAGCCTAGACAGAATAGCTAACTATGGCTACACCTTC. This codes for CASSLDRIANYGYTF.

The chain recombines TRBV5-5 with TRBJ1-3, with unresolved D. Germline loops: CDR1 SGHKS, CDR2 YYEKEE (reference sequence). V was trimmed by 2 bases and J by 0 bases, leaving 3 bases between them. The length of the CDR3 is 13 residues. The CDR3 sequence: CASSLGSGNTIYF. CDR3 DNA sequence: TGTGCCAGCAGCTTAGGCTCTGGAAACACCATATATTTT.

The CDR3 sequence is CASREGRGTADYTF. CDR3 nucleotide sequence: TGTGCCAGCCGGGAGGGGAGGGGGACGGCTGACTACACCTTC. This sequence joins TRBV19 and TRBJ1-2; possible D gene TRBD1, 6 bases. V shed 9 bases and J shed 10 bases, with 24 bases lying between them. The CDR3 has 14 amino acids. Germline V gene sequence: CDR1 LNHDA, CDR2 SQIVND (reference sequence). The full variable domain, rest sourced from reference TRBV19 and TRBJ1-2, is DGGITQSPKYLFRKEGQNVTLSCEQNLNHDAMYWYRQDPGQGLRLIYYSQIVNDFQKGDIAEGYSVSREKKESFPLTVTSAQKNPTAFYLCASREGRGTADYTFGSGTRLTVV.

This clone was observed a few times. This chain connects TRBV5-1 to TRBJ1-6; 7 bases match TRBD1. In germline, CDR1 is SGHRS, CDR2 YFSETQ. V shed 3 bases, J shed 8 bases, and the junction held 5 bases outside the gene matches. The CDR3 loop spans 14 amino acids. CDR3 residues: CASSSDRRHSPLHF. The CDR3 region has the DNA TGCGCCAGCAGCTCGGACAGGAGGCATTCACCCCTCCACTTT.

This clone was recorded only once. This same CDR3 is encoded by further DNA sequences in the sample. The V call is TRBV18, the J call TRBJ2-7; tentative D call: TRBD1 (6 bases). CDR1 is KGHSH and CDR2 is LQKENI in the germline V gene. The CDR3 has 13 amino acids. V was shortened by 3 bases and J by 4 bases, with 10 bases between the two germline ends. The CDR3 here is CASSPRQDYEQYF. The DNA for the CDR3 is TGTGCCAGCTCACCGAGACAGGATTACGAGCAGTACTTC.

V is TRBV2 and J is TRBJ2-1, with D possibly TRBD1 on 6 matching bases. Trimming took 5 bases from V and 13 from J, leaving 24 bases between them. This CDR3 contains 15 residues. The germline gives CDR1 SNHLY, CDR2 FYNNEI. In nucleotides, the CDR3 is TGTGCCAGCAGTAGACGCCGGGACATCGGAGTTTCCCAGTTCTTC. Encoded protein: CASSRRRDIGVSQFF.

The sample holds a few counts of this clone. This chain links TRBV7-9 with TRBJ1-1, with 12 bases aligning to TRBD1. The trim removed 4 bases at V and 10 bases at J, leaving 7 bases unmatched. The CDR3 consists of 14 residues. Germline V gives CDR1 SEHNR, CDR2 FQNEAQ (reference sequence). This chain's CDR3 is CASSSGTGGLVAFF. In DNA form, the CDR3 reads TGTGCCAGCAGCTCCGGGACAGGGGGCTTAGTAGCTTTCTTT.

The chain's CDR3 is CAWTPGLAGFGTDTQYF. The CDR3 DNA sequence: TGTGCCTGGACTCCGGGACTAGCGGGTTTCGGCACAGATACGCAGTATTTT. J is TRBJ2-3 and V is TRBV30, with 12 bases matching TRBD2. In germline, CDR1 is GTSNPN, CDR2 SVGIG (reference sequence). The CDR3 totals 17 residues. Trimming at V came to 4 bases and at J to 1 base, leaving 9 bases not matched to a gene.

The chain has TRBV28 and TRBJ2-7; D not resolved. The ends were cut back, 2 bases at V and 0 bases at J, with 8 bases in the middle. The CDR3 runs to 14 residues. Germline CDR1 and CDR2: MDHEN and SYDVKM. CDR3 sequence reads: CASSLPLPSYEQYF. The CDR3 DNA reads TGTGCCAGCAGTTTACCCTTACCCTCCTACGAGCAGTACTTC.

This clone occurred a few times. The CDR3: CASSLPGLGELNTEAFF. The CDR3 region has the DNA TGTGCCAGCAGCCTACCCGGTCTCGGGGAACTGAACACTGAAGCTTTCTTT. The J gene is TRBJ1-1, the V gene TRBV28; no clear D. V lost 6 bases to trimming and J lost 0 bases, with 20 bases between them. CDR1 and CDR2 from the germline V gene are MDHEN and SYDVKM. The CDR3 has 17 residues.

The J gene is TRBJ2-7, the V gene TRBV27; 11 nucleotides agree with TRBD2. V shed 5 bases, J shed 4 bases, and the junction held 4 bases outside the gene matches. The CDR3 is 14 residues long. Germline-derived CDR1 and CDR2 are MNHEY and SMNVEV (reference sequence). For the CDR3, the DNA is TGTGCCAGCAGTCCAACTAGCGGGAGATACGAGCAGTACTTC. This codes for CASSPTSGRYEQYF.

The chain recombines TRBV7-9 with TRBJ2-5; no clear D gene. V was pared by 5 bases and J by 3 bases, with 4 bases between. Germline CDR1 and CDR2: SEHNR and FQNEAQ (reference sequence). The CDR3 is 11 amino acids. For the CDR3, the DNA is TGTGCCAGCAGCCACAAAGAGACCCAGTACTTC. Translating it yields CASSHKETQYF.